The clone carrying this TCR beta chain was counted a few times. Using its own MiXCR run on the RACE reads, TCRdb lists one record per CDR3 protein. The sample records some 350,000 distinct CDR3 sequences, about 6% being singletons. Germline values: CDR1 MNHEY, CDR2 SVGAGI. The CDR3 loop spans 12 amino acids. This entry belongs to a study of human T cells and chemical hapten exposure. Time point defined: patch test 2, 6 weeks after DPC sensitization. Stated treatment: therapeutic diphenylcyclopropenone sensitization with weekly scalp DPC. The chain joins TRBV6-5 to TRBJ1-2; no clear D. The receptor was isolated from a young woman with alopecia areata. Some clones in this sample may be carry-over from other donors' samples. The input for sequencing was whole blood, taken in connection with sensitization to the hapten diphenylcyclopropenone (DPC). The CDR3 loop is CVSARTAYGYTF. Written as DNA, the CDR3 is TGTGTAAGCGCTCGGACGGCCTATGGCTACACCTTC.